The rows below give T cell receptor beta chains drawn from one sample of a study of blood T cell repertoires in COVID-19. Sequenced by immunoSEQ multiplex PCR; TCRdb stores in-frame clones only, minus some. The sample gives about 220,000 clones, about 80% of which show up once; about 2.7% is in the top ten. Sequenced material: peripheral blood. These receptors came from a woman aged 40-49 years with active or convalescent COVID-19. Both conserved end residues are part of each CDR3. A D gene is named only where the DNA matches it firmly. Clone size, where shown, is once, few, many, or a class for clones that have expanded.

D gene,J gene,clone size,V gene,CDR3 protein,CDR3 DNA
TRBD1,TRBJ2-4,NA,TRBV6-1,CASSDPRTGVAKNIQYF,TGTGCCAGCAGTGACCCCCGGACAGGTGTAGCCAAAAACATTCAGTACTTC
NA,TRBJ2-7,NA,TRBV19,CASSMGAGADEQYF,TGTGCCAGTAGTATGGGGGCAGGGGCGGACGAGCAGTACTTC
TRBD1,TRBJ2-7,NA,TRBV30,CAWYTPGTGGYEQYF,TGTGCCTGGTACACCCCCGGGACAGGGGGGTACGAGCAGTACTTC
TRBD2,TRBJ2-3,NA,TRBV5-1,CASMSSGDTDTQYF,TGCGCCAGCATGAGCAGCGGGGATACAGATACGCAGTATTTT
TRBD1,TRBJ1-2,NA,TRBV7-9,CASSLSGQDYGYTF,TGTGCCAGCAGCTTATCAGGACAGGACTATGGCTACACCTTC
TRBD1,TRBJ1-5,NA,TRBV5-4,CASSSQGSNQPQHF,TGTGCCAGCAGCTCACAGGGGTCCAATCAGCCCCAGCATTTT
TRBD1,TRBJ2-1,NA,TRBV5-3,CARSLRDRGPLSSYNEQFF,TGTGCCAGAAGCTTAAGGGACAGGGGGCCCTTGAGCTCCTACAATGAGCAGTTCTTC
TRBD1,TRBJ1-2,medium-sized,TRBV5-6,CASSLASGQGLYGYTF,TGTGCCAGCAGCTTGGCCTCGGGACAGGGCCTCTATGGCTACACCTTC
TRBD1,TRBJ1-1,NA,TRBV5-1,CASSSRQGTGNTEAFF,TGCGCCAGCAGCTCACGACAGGGAACCGGGAACACTGAAGCTTTCTTT
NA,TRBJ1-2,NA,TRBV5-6,CASSRDRSYTF,TGTGCCAGCAGTCGCGACAGGAGCTACACCTTC
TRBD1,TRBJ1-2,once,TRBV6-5,CAASNTGGIGYTF,TGTGCCGCCTCGAATACAGGGGGTATTGGCTACACCTTC
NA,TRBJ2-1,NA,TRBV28,CASSLNLNEQFF,TGTGCCAGCAGTTTAAATCTCAATGAGCAGTTCTTC
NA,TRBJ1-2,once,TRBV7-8,CASSLSLANYGYTF,TGTGCCAGCAGCTTATCCCTAGCTAACTATGGCTACACCTTC
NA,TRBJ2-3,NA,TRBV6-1,CASSEMGVSTDTQYF,TGTGCCAGCAGTGAAATGGGAGTAAGCACAGATACGCAGTATTTT
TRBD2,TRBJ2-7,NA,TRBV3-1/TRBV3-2,CASSQGRALADEGPYEQYF,TGTGCCAGCAGCCAAGGACGGGCTCTAGCGGACGAGGGGCCCTACGAGCAGTACTTC
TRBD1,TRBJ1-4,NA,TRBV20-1,CSASGEGAIEKLFF,TGCAGTGCTAGTGGCGAGGGGGCCATTGAAAAACTGTTTTTT
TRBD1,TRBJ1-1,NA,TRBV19,CASNAWDRMNTEAFF,TGTGCCAGTAATGCCTGGGACAGAATGAACACTGAAGCTTTCTTT
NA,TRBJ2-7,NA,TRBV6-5,CASSNPRNGEQYF,TGTGCCAGCAGTAATCCACGAAACGGCGAGCAGTACTTC
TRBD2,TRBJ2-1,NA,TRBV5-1,CASSLLAGTLYNEQFF,TGCGCCAGCAGCTTGCTAGCGGGTACACTTTACAATGAGCAGTTCTTC
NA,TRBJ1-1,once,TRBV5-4,CASSRTENTEAFF,TGTGCCAGCAGCCGGACAGAGAACACTGAAGCTTTCTTT
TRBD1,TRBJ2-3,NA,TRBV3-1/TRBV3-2,CASSVEGQYTDTQYF,TGTGCCAGCAGCGTAGAGGGACAGTACACAGATACGCAGTATTTT
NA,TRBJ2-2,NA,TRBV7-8,CASSIVGAQTGELFF,TGTGCCAGCTCTATCGTGGGGGCGCAGACCGGGGAGCTGTTTTTT
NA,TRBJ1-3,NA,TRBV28,CASSLSYGTEGNTIYF,TGTGCCAGCAGTTTATCGTACGGGACTGAGGGAAACACCATATATTTT
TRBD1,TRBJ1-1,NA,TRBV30,CAWGQGSMNTEAFF,TGTGCCTGGGGACAGGGTAGCATGAACACTGAAGCTTTCTTT
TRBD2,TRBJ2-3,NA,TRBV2,CASLRAGGGDTQYF,TGTGCCAGCCTTCGGGCGGGGGGCGGTGATACGCAGTATTTT
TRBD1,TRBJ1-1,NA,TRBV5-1,CASSLRGQGQMGTEAFF,TGCGCCAGCAGCCTAAGGGGACAGGGTCAAATGGGGACTGAAGCTTTCTTT
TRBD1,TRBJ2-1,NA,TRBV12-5,CASAGQGYYNEQFF,TGTGCTAGCGCTGGACAGGGGTACTACAATGAGCAGTTCTTC
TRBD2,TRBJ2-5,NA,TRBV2,CASSPGGGPTAETQYF,TGTGCCAGCAGTCCCGGGGGGGGACCCACGGCGGAGACCCAGTACTTC
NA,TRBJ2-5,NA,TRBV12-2,CASRSRTSGGVTETQYF,TGTGCAAGTCGCTCACGGACTAGCGGGGGGGTTACGGAGACCCAGTACTTC
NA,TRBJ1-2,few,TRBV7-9,CASTIGQNNYGYTF,TGTGCCAGCACCATCGGACAGAATAACTATGGCTACACCTTC
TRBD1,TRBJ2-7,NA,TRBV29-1,CSVPGQGNYEQYF,TGCAGCGTGCCGGGACAGGGGAACTACGAGCAGTACTTC
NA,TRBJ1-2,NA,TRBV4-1,CASSQVKGEIVNYGYTF,TGCGCCAGCAGCCAAGTAAAAGGAGAAATTGTGAACTATGGCTACACCTTC
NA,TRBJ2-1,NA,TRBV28,CASSPPGLPSYNEQFF,TGTGCCAGCAGCCCCCCAGGGCTCCCCTCCTACAATGAGCAGTTCTTC
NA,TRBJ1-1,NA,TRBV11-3,CASSRTDTNTEAFF,TGTGCCAGCAGCCGGACGGACACGAACACTGAAGCTTTCTTT
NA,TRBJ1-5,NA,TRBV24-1,CATSDFPQGGSSNQPQHF,TGTGCCACCAGTGATTTTCCGCAAGGGGGTAGTAGCAATCAGCCCCAGCATTTT
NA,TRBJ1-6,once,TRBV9,CASSVAPVSGSPLHF,TGTGCCAGCAGCGTAGCTCCCGTTAGTGGTTCACCCCTCCACTTT
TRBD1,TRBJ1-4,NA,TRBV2,CASSEATGGNEKLFF,TGTGCCAGCAGTGAAGCTACAGGGGGTAATGAAAAACTGTTTTTT
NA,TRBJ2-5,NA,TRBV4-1,CASSQASAGEETQYF,TGCGCCAGCAGCCAAGCTTCGGCAGGGGAAGAGACCCAGTACTTC
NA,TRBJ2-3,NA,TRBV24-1,CATSDRVDTQYF,TGTGCCACCAGTGACCGGGTAGATACGCAGTATTTT
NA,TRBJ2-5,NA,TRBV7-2,CASSLVSQETQYF,TGTGCCAGCAGCTTAGTTTCTCAAGAGACCCAGTACTTC
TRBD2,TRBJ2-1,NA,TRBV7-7,CASSRTSGREGEQFF,TGTGCTAGCAGCCGGACTAGCGGGAGGGAGGGTGAGCAGTTCTTC
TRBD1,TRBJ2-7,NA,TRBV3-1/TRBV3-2,CASSQGQEFGYEQYF,TGTGCCAGCAGCCAGGGACAGGAGTTCGGCTACGAGCAGTACTTC
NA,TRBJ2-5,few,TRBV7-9,CASSLMDIQETQYF,TGTGCCAGCAGCTTAATGGACATTCAAGAGACCCAGTACTTC
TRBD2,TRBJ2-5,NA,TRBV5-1,CASRGLAGAETQYF,TGCGCCAGCAGGGGTTTAGCGGGAGCCGAGACCCAGTACTTC
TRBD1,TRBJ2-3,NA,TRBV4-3,CASSPQGARTDTQYF,TGCGCCAGCAGCCCACAGGGGGCGCGCACAGATACGCAGTATTTT
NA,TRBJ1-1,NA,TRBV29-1,CSVGQGNTEAFF,TGCAGCGTGGGTCAGGGCAACACTGAAGCTTTCTTT
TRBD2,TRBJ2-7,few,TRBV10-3,CAISELADEGEQYF,TGTGCCATCAGCGAACTAGCGGACGAGGGGGAGCAGTACTTC
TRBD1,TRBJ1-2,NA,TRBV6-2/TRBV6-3,CASSTTGGYGYTF,TGTGCCAGCAGTACGACAGGGGGCTATGGCTACACCTTC
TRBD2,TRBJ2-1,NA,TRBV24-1,CATSGTSGSQSSYNEQFF,TGTGCCACCAGTGGTACTAGCGGGAGCCAAAGCTCCTACAATGAGCAGTTCTTC
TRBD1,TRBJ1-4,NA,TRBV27,CASSLGTAFNEKLFF,TGTGCCAGCAGTCTAGGGACAGCGTTTAATGAAAAACTGTTTTTT
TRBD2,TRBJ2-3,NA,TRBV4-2,CASRRLAGVDTQYF,TGTGCCAGCAGGAGACTAGCGGGAGTAGATACGCAGTATTTT
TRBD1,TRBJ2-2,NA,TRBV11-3,CASSLTTGGVTGELFF,TGTGCCAGCAGCTTAACTACAGGGGGTGTCACCGGGGAGCTGTTTTTT
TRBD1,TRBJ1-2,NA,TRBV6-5,CASRPRTGLPGYTF,TGTGCCAGCCGGCCACGGACAGGGCTGCCTGGCTACACCTTC
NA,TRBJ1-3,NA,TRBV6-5,CASSLGQTGNTIYF,TGTGCCAGCAGCCTCGGACAGACTGGAAACACCATATATTTT
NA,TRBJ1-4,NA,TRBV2,CASSQGREKLFF,TGTGCCAGCAGCCAGGGGCGGGAAAAACTGTTTTTT
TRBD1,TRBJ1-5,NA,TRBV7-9,CASSLGQGDLYQAQHF,TGTGCCAGCAGCTTGGGACAGGGAGATTTATATCAGGCCCAGCATTTT
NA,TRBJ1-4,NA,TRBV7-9,CASSLSLGAEEKLFF,TGTGCCAGCAGCTTATCTTTGGGGGCAGAAGAAAAACTGTTTTTT